This T cell receptor beta chain appears in the sequencing data of a study of blood T cell repertoires in COVID-19. Study in general: Both acute and convalescent COVID-19 samples were obtained from the United States, Italy and Spain. Sample material is recorded as cDNA or gDNA derived from T cells, B-cell-depleted T cells, or PBMCs.

Assay: immunoSEQ multiplex PCR; the TCRdb copy retains only in-frame clones and omits some. The table has 84,000 or so clones, approximately 78% seen once; the top ten hold about a third. Germline loops: CDR1 SGHDT, CDR2 YYEEEE. CDR3 length: 16 residues. Unmatched junction bases numbered 9, after V lost 1 base and J lost 7 bases. This clone was counted a single time. Source material: peripheral blood. This TCR derives from a man aged 55 to 70 with COVID-19, enrolled during active disease. The chain joins TRBV5-6 to TRBJ2-5; TRBD1 matches at 11 bases. Written as DNA, the CDR3 is TGTGCCAGCAGCTTGAGGACAGGGGGCTCCCTCGTGACCCAGTACTTC. This translates into CASSLRTGGSLVTQYF.